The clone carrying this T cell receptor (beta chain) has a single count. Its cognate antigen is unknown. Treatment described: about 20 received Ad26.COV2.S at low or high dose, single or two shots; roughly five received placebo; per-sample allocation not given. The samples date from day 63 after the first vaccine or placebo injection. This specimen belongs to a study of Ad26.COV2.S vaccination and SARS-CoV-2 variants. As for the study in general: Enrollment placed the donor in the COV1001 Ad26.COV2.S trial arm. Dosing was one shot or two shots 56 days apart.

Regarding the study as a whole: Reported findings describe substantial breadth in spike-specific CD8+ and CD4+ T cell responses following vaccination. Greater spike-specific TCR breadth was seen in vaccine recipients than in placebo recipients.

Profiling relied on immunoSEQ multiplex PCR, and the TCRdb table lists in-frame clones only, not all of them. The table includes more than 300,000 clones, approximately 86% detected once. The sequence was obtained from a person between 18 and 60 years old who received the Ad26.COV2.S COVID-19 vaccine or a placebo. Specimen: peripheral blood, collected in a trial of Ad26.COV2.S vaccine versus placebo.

CDR3 coding DNA: TGTGCCAGCAGTGAATGGGGTAGCGCCTACAATGAGCAGTTCTTC. Its protein product is CASSEWGSAYNEQFF. This chain uses TRBV6-1 with TRBJ2-1; the D gene is possibly TRBD2 (5 bases). This CDR3 region has 15 residues. CDR1 is MNHNS, CDR2 SASEGT, per germline. V dropped 2 bases and J dropped 2 bases, with 10 bases sitting between them.